This TCR beta chain was retrieved from a study of blood T cell repertoires in COVID-19. Study as a whole: Samples of COVID-19 (acute and convalescent) were obtained from the United States, Italy and Spain.

Assay: immunoSEQ multiplex PCR; the TCRdb copy retains only in-frame clones and omits some. The sample includes around 200,000 clones, about nine tenths of them seen just once. Trimming removed 6 bases at V and 7 bases at J, with 19 bases between. CDR3 size: 15 residues. Germline V gene lookup returns CDR1 SGDLS and CDR2 YYNGEE. The source material was peripheral blood. The sequence was obtained from a man aged 35-49 years with acute or convalescent COVID-19. The V and J genes are TRBV9 and TRBJ2-2, with D tentatively TRBD2 (6 bases). CDR3 in DNA: TGTGCCAGCAATCCCAAGGGAGGCGTAGGCGGGGAGCTGTTTTTT. This translates into CASNPKGGVGGELFF. Based on the CDR3 plus reference TRBV9 and TRBJ2-2, the full variable domain is DSGVTQTPKHLITATGQRVTLRCSPRSGDLSVYWYQQSLDQGLQFLIQYYNGEERAKGNILERFSAQQFPDLHSELNLSSLELGDSALYFCASNPKGGVGGELFFGEGSRLTVL.